This entry lists 19 T cell receptor beta chains sequenced from one sample in a study of identical twins. TCRdb independently ran MiXCR on the 5' RACE reads; one entry per CDR3 protein. The sample shows about 890,000 distinct CDR3 sequences, 12% of them seen only once. These data also featured in a second study, about yellow fever vaccine responses in identical twins.

Sequencing input: PBMCs. These receptors came from a woman between 18 and 29 years old in good health.

This clonotype was counted ten times or more. The chain links TRBV5-5 to TRBJ2-3; D is unclear. Germline assignment: CDR1 SGHKS and CDR2 YYEKEE (reference sequence). Trimming removed 0 bases at V and 6 bases at J, with 20 bases between. CDR3 length equals 17 residues. The CDR3, as DNA: TGTGCCAGCAGCTTGGTTTGGGTCCGTTCCATTATCGATACGCAGTATTTT. Its translation: CASSLVWVRSIIDTQYF.

This clonotype came up many times. The chain's CDR3 is CASSQDQRTDSTDTQYF. DNA of the CDR3: TGCGCCAGCAGCCAAGATCAACGGACGGACAGCACAGATACGCAGTATTTT. This chain connects TRBV4-1 to TRBJ2-3; D is ambiguous. V lost 0 bases, J lost 0 bases, and 13 bases lay in between. CDR1 and CDR2 (germline): MGHRA, YSYEKL. The CDR3 sequence is 17 residues long.

This clonotype was seen a handful of times. The chain is built from TRBV2 and TRBJ2-5, with D unclear. Germline-derived CDR1 and CDR2 are SNHLY and FYNNEI. The ends were cut back, 2 bases at V and 2 bases at J, with 15 bases in the middle. The CDR3 loop spans 16 amino acids. CDR3 loop: CASSERLSSGQETQYF. The DNA of the CDR3 is TGTGCCAGCAGTGAAAGGCTGAGCTCAGGACAAGAGACCCAGTACTTC.

This clonotype appeared a few times. The genes are TRBV11-2 and TRBJ2-3; 9 bases match TRBD1. This CDR3 is built from 17 residues. Germline V gives CDR1 SGHAT, CDR2 FQNNGV. V shed 2 bases, J shed 3 bases, and the junction held 9 bases outside the gene matches. The CDR3 nucleotides are TGTGCCAGCAGCTTAAACCATCCGGGACAGGGAACAGATACGCAGTATTTT. Protein product: CASSLNHPGQGTDTQYF.

The chain is built from TRBV6-1 and TRBJ2-2; D not resolved. The length of the CDR3 is 13 residues. CDR1 MNHNS and CDR2 SASEGT come from the germline V gene. V shed 4 bases and J shed 3 bases, with 6 bases lying between them. The CDR3 sequence is CASSGFDTGELFF. The CDR3 coding sequence is TGTGCCAGCAGTGGGTTCGACACCGGGGAGCTGTTTTTT.

This chain connects TRBV5-1 to TRBJ2-3; D not resolved. CDR3 length equals 14 residues. V was shortened by 4 bases and J by 6 bases, with 15 bases between the two germline ends. CDR1 SGHRS and CDR2 YFSETQ come from the germline V gene. The CDR3 is CASSLTIPRDTQYF. The CDR3 DNA follows: TGCGCCAGCAGCCTTACCATACCACGGGATACGCAGTATTTT.

This clonotype was recorded at least ten times. The chain carries TRBV4-1 and TRBJ2-3; the D gene could be TRBD1 or TRBD2 (5 bases each). Germline V gene sequence: CDR1 MGHRA, CDR2 YSYEKL. Trimming left V 3 bases short and J 2 bases short, with 12 bases between. The CDR3 length is 15 residues. The CDR3 DNA reads as TGCGCCAGCAGCCACTCCGGGACCAACACAGATACGCAGTATTTT. Its translation is CASSHSGTNTDTQYF.

Ten or more counts support this clonotype. V gene TRBV20-1 combines with J gene TRBJ2-1; TRBD2 aligns across 11 bases. Germline CDR1 and CDR2: DFQATT and SNEGSKA (reference sequence). The CDR3 is made up of 12 amino acids. The CDR3 DNA sequence: TGCAGCGCACCCGGACTAGCGGGTGAGCAGTTCTTC. It encodes CSAPGLAGEQFF.

V gene TRBV24-1 combines with J gene TRBJ2-4; no firm D call. V lost 2 bases, J lost 15 bases, and 19 bases lay in between. CDR1 and CDR2 (germline): KGHDR, SFDVKD. CDR3 length: 14 amino acids. This CDR3 is CATSDSPDTPVWYF. In DNA form, the CDR3 reads TGTGCCACCAGTGATTCCCCCGACACTCCCGTTTGGTACTTC.

The chain joins TRBV20-1 to TRBJ2-3; TRBD2 is a possible D gene (5 bases). This CDR3 comprises 15 residues. The germline V gene has CDR1 DFQATT and CDR2 SNEGSKA (reference sequence). Between the trimmed V and J ends, which lost 2 bases and 4 bases, there was a span of 16 bases. The CDR3 loop reads CSARPGSLGSDTQYF. The CDR3 bases are TGCAGTGCTAGACCGGGGAGTCTCGGGTCAGATACGCAGTATTTT.

The chain uses TRBV5-1 and TRBJ2-1, with TRBD2 identical over 7 bases. The length of the CDR3 is 15 residues. Per the germline V gene, CDR1 is SGHRS and CDR2 is YFSETQ. J was trimmed by 8 bases and V by 2 bases; bases with no gene match: 10. CDR3 loop: CASSFSSGGRDEQFF. The DNA of the CDR3 is TGCGCCAGCAGCTTTTCTAGCGGAGGAAGGGATGAGCAGTTCTTC.

The chain is built from TRBV6-2 or TRBV6-3 and TRBJ2-2; 12 bases line up with TRBD2. Germline CDR1 and CDR2: MNHEY and SVGEGT. V lost 0 bases and J lost 7; bases outside the gene matches: 18. The CDR3 has 21 residues. The CDR3 coding sequence is TGTGCCAGCAGTTACTCCTTATACCGACTAGCGGGGGCCTCGCGGGGCGGGGAGCTGTTTTTT. Its translation: CASSYSLYRLAGASRGGELFF.

This clonotype has a count of ten or more. The V call is TRBV12-3 or TRBV12-4, the J call TRBJ2-7; TRBD1 might be the D (6 bases). Between the trimmed V and J ends, which lost 2 bases and 4 bases, there was a span of 12 bases. This CDR3 is built from 14 residues. The CDR3 is CASSLSPQGYEQYF. DNA for the CDR3: TGTGCCAGCAGTTTATCCCCACAGGGTTACGAGCAGTACTTC.

In its sample, this clonotype was seen many times. V gene TRBV9 combines with J gene TRBJ2-7; TRBD2 aligns across 9 bases. This CDR3 has 13 residues. Germline V gives CDR1 SGDLS, CDR2 YYNGEE. V lost 2 bases and J lost 7; bases outside the gene matches: 4. The CDR3, as DNA: TGTGCCAGCAGCGTTGGTAGCGGGAGTGAGCAGTACTTC. Its translation is CASSVGSGSEQYF.

This clonotype was observed at least ten times. The J gene is TRBJ2-1, the V gene TRBV5-1, with 9 bases identical to TRBD2. V was clipped by 4 bases and J by 4 bases; unmatched bases: 6. Germline V gene lookup returns CDR1 SGHRS and CDR2 YFSETQ. The CDR3 contains 15 residues. The CDR3 nucleotides are TGCGCCAGCAGCCCCCTAGCGGGGCCTTACAATGAGCAGTTCTTC. This gives the protein CASSPLAGPYNEQFF.

The table lists this clonotype with many counts. This rearrangement joins TRBV4-1 to TRBJ1-5, with TRBD1 identical over 9 bases. The CDR3 loop spans 15 amino acids. The germline V gene has CDR1 MGHRA and CDR2 YSYEKL. Germline trimming cut 3 bases from V and 4 bases from J; bases unmatched to any gene: 4. As DNA, the CDR3 is TGCGCCAGCAGCCAGACAGGGGGAAGGAATCAGCCCCAGCATTTT. Its translation: CASSQTGGRNQPQHF.

There are many counts of this clonotype. This chain connects TRBV10-3 to TRBJ1-3; 7 bases line up with TRBD1. Trimming took 10 bases from V and 5 from J; bases not matched to a gene: 11. The germline V gene encodes CDR1 ENHRY and CDR2 SYGVKD. The CDR3 runs to 14 residues. The CDR3 reads CATGTEGARNTIYF. CDR3 DNA: TGTGCCACGGGGACCGAGGGGGCGAGAAACACCATATATTTT.

The chain employs TRBV29-1 and TRBJ2-7, with 8 bases lining up with TRBD1. CDR3 length equals 13 residues. V lost 7 bases and J lost 2; bases outside the gene matches: 7. CDR1 SQVTM and CDR2 ANQGSEA come from the germline V gene. The DNA of the CDR3 is TGCAGCGCCAGACAGGGGTTGACCTACGAGCAGTACTTC. Amino acid sequence: CSARQGLTYEQYF.

The chain links TRBV20-1 to TRBJ2-7; a weak D match, TRBD2 (6 bases). Trimming took off 2 bases at V and 4 bases at J, with 24 bases between the two ends. The V gene's germline CDR1 is DFQATT and CDR2 SNEGSKA (reference sequence). The CDR3 contains 17 residues. Written as DNA, the CDR3 is TGCAGTGCTAGACCGGGGGAGGTAGACCGTACTGTGTACGAGCAGTACTTC. This codes for CSARPGEVDRTVYEQYF.